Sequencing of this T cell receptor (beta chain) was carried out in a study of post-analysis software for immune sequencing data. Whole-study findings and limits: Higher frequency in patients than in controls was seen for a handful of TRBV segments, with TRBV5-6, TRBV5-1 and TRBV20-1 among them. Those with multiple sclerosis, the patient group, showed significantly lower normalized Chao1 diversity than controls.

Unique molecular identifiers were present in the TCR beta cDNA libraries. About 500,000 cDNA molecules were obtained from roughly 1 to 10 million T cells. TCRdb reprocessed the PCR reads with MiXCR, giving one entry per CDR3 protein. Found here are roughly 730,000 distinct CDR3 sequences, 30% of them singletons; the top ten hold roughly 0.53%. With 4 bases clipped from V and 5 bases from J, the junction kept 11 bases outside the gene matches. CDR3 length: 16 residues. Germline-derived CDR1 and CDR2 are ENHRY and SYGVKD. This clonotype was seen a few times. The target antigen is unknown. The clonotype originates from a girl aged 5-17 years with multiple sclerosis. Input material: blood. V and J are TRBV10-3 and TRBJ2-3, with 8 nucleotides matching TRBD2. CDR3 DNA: TGTGCCATCAGTGGGACCCCAGCGGGAGAGGGAGATACGCAGTATTTT. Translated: CAISGTPAGEGDTQYF.